Listed here are 16 T cell receptor beta chains from one sample, sequenced in a study of early T cells in non-severe SARS-CoV-2 infection (dated by TCRdb to the early 2020s). The library was produced with 5' RACE. Sequencer: NextSeq 500. TCRdb applied fastp at Q25 and MiXCR to the public reads, then kept only in-frame beta chains. Every distinct CDR3 protein forms one entry, paired with its most common genes and DNA. Present in this sample are about 85,000 distinct CDR3 sequences, about 15% of which were seen just once. The top ten hold more than 6.5% of the sample. The specimen sequenced was whole blood. These receptor sequences come from an adult who was a healthcare worker with PCR-confirmed SARS-CoV-2 infection or an uninfected control (not recorded which).

The gene calls are TRBV12-3 or TRBV12-4 and TRBJ2-3, with D perhaps being TRBD1 or TRBD2 (6 bases each). Trimming shortened V by 9 bases and J by 7 bases, and 20 bases separated the two germline ends. The CDR3 extends over 14 amino acids. The DNA for the CDR3 is TGTGCCAGTGGGGGGCCCGGGTCTCTTCATACGCAGTATTTT. It is translated as CASGGPGSLHTQYF.

This chain joins TRBV25-1 and TRBJ1-5, with D hard to call. Deletions cut 2 bases from V and 3 bases from J, with 8 bases between. Germline V gene data show CDR1 as MGHDK and CDR2 as SYGVNS. This CDR3 is built from 14 residues. Here the CDR3 DNA reads TGTGCCAGCAGTGAACCCGGATTCAATCAGCCCCAGCATTTT. Its translation: CASSEPGFNQPQHF.

This clonotype was recorded once. CDR3 protein: CASTLQGGGGYTF. The CDR3 coding sequence is TGTGCCAGCACCCTCCAGGGGGGGGGTGGCTACACCTTC. The V and J genes are TRBV9 and TRBJ1-2; 7 bases match TRBD1. Germline-derived CDR1 and CDR2 are SGDLS and YYNGEE. This CDR3 has 13 residues. Unmatched junction bases numbered 9, after V lost 6 bases and J lost 7 bases.

The chain carries TRBV6-5 and TRBJ1-2, with TRBD1 identical over 8 bases. V lost 2 bases to trimming and J lost 2 bases; unmatched junction nucleotides: 13. CDR1 and CDR2 from the germline V gene are MNHEY and SVGAGI. The CDR3 runs 18 residues. The CDR3 DNA reads TGTGCCAGCAGTTACGCCGGACTTGGACAGGGAGAGAACTATGGCTACACCTTC. Protein product: CASSYAGLGQGENYGYTF.

This clonotype was seen a few times. The J gene is TRBJ2-7, the V gene TRBV5-1; tentative D call: TRBD1 (5 bases). Trimming cost V 4 bases and J 3 bases, with 11 bases left between them. Germline loops: CDR1 SGHRS, CDR2 YFSETQ. CDR3 length: 13 amino acids. CDR3 in amino acids: CASSPQTVYEQYF. CDR3 sequence (DNA): TGCGCCAGCAGCCCCCAGACAGTCTACGAGCAGTACTTC.

The CDR3 is CASSLTSDRATGELFF. CDR3 coding DNA: TGCGCCAGCAGCTTGACTAGCGACAGAGCAACCGGGGAGCTGTTTTTT. The chain uses TRBV5-1 and TRBJ2-2; 7 nucleotides match TRBD2. Unmatched junction bases numbered 8, after V lost 1 base and J lost 5 bases. Germline V gene lookup returns CDR1 SGHRS and CDR2 YFSETQ. The CDR3 is 16 amino acids.

As to this clonotype: Possible read error: a much larger clone is one base away. The chain combines TRBV11-2 with TRBJ2-3, with unresolved D. The germline V gene has CDR1 SGHAT and CDR2 FQNNGV. With 5 bases removed from V and 5 bases from J, the gap between germline ends came to 17 bases. The CDR3 contains 15 residues. As DNA, the CDR3 is TGTGCCAGCAGCATATGGACCAGAGAGTTAGATACGCAGTATTTT. It codes for CASSIWTRELDTQYF.

V is TRBV9 and J is TRBJ2-1, with D possibly TRBD1 on 6 matching bases. The germline V gene has CDR1 SGDLS and CDR2 YYNGEE. The CDR3 is made up of 14 amino acids. Trimming stripped 4 bases from V and 5 bases from J, with 13 bases between. CDR3 nucleotide sequence: TGTGCCAGCAGCCAGGACAGAATTGACAATGAGCAGTTCTTC. Amino acid sequence: CASSQDRIDNEQFF.

The V gene is TRBV7-9, the J gene TRBJ1-1, with D possibly being TRBD1 (5 bases). Germline V gene sequence: CDR1 SEHNR, CDR2 FQNEAQ (reference sequence). The length of the CDR3 is 14 residues. The V end lost 5 bases, the J end lost 3 bases, and 13 bases lay between the germline ends. The CDR3 DNA is TGTGCCAGCAGCACCCAGGGCCTACACACTGAAGCTTTCTTT. It translates to CASSTQGLHTEAFF.

This clonotype came up a few times. J is TRBJ1-1 and V is TRBV28; 8 bases fit TRBD1. The V segment lost 3 bases and the J segment 10 bases; nucleotides outside the gene matches: 7. Per germline, CDR1 MDHEN and CDR2 SYDVKM. CDR3 length: 13 amino acids. This CDR3 reads CASSFPDRGVAFF. The CDR3 nucleotides are TGTGCCAGCAGTTTCCCTGACAGGGGTGTAGCTTTCTTT.

The genes are TRBV20-1 and TRBJ1-5; perhaps TRBD1 as D (6 bases). The CDR3 runs 15 residues. Deletions cut 3 bases from V and 0 bases from J, with 12 bases between. Germline CDR1 reads DFQATT; CDR2 reads SNEGSKA (reference sequence). CDR3 amino acids: CSARSGQSSNQPQHF. The CDR3 nucleotides read TGCAGTGCTAGGTCAGGACAGTCTAGCAATCAGCCCCAGCATTTT.

This clonotype occurred a few times. The CDR3 DNA sequence: TGTGCCAGCAGCCACGTGGGGGTCCCAAGCGACTATGGCTACACCTTC. Translated: CASSHVGVPSDYGYTF. V and J are TRBV5-4 and TRBJ1-2; weak D call: TRBD1 (5 bases). Germline V gene data show CDR1 as SGHNT and CDR2 as YYREEE (reference sequence). The CDR3 extends over 16 amino acids. With 4 bases removed from V and 3 bases from J, the gap between germline ends came to 19 bases. Complete variable domain (other parts from reference TRBV5-4 and TRBJ1-2): ETGVTQSPTHLIKTRGQQVTLRCSSQSGHNTVSWYQQALGQGPQFIFQYYREEENGRGNFPPRFSGLQFPNYSSELNVNALELDDSALYLCASSHVGVPSDYGYTFGSGTRLTVV.

The V call is TRBV6-1, the J call TRBJ2-6; no clear D gene. CDR1 MNHNS and CDR2 SASEGT come from the germline V gene. The CDR3 is 16 residues long. Trimming cost V 6 bases and J 0 bases, with 12 bases left between them. The DNA of the CDR3 is TGTGCCAGCAGGCTGATTCGTACCTCTGGGGCCAACGTCCTGACTTTC. As protein: CASRLIRTSGANVLTF.

This clonotype has more than one count but fewer than ten. The chain is built from TRBV4-1 and TRBJ2-1, with 8 positions matching TRBD2. The V segment lost 4 bases and the J segment 1 base; nucleotides outside the gene matches: 9. The CDR3 sequence is 17 residues long. Germline V lookup: CDR1 MGHRA, CDR2 YSYEKL. CDR3: CASSLAPTSGSYNEQFF. The CDR3 DNA follows: TGCGCCAGCAGCCTTGCCCCCACTAGCGGTTCCTACAATGAGCAGTTCTTC.

This clonotype was detected only a few times. The J gene is TRBJ1-1, the V gene TRBV7-9; a possible D gene is TRBD1 (5 bases). Trimming left V 1 base short and J 4 bases short, with 10 bases between. Germline CDR1 SEHNR, CDR2 FQNEAQ (reference sequence). CDR3 size: 14 residues. The CDR3 bases are TGTGCCAGCAGCTTAGGTGGGGGGAGCACTGAAGCTTTCTTT. Residues: CASSLGGGSTEAFF.

In its sample, this clonotype was seen a few times. The CDR3: CASSPGGWNQPQHF. In DNA form, the CDR3 reads TGTGCCAGCTCACCGGGGGGTTGGAATCAGCCCCAGCATTTT. V and J are TRBV18 and TRBJ1-5; possible D gene TRBD1, 5 bases. The CDR3 runs 14 residues. The germline V and J ends were trimmed by 3 bases and 4 bases, with 10 bases remaining between them. The V gene's germline CDR1 is KGHSH and CDR2 LQKENI. Variable domain in full (rest from reference TRBV18 and TRBJ1-5): NAGVMQNPRHLVRRRGQEARLRCSPMKGHSHVYWYRQLPEEGLKFMVYLQKENIIDESGMPKERFSAEFPKEGPSILRIQQVVRGDSAAYFCASSPGGWNQPQHFGDGTRLSIL.